The next 32 T cell receptor beta chains were all read from a single sample in a study of graft-versus-host responses after intestinal transplantation. The method was immunoSEQ multiplex PCR; TCRdb's version includes in-frame clones alone and lacks a portion of them. The profile shows 98,000 or so clones, roughly 86% of them singletons. The sequencing here drew on PBMCs, taken 255 days after intestinal transplant. Receptors were obtained from a human patient who received an intestinal transplant, so some T cells may come from the graft donor.

The CDR3 sequence: CASRGGGYTQYF. The CDR3 nucleotides are TGTGCCAGCAGAGGCGGAGGGTATACGCAGTATTTT. The chain employs TRBV27 and TRBJ2-3, with D possibly being TRBD2 (6 bases). Deletions cut 6 bases from V and 7 bases from J, with 11 bases between. The CDR3 sequence is 12 residues long. Looked up from germline, CDR1 is MNHEY and CDR2 is SMNVEV (reference sequence).

This chain connects TRBV5-6 to TRBJ2-7, with a tentative D call TRBD1 (6 bases). V was cut by 4 bases and J by 5 bases, with 16 bases left in between. The CDR3 runs to 14 residues. The germline CDR1 and CDR2 sequences are SGHDT and YYEEEE. CDR3 nucleotide sequence: TGTGCCAGCAGCGGCTCCGTGGGGGCCGACGAGCAGTACTTC. Translated, it gives CASSGSVGADEQYF.

The chain joins TRBV6-5 to TRBJ1-5; D remains ambiguous. CDR1 is MNHEY and CDR2 is SVGAGI in the germline V gene. CDR3 length: 15 residues. V lost 6 bases, J lost 0 bases, and 12 bases lay in between. The CDR3 nucleotides are TGTGCCAGCAGCCCAGGAGGCGATAGCAATCAGCCCCAGCATTTT. Protein product: CASSPGGDSNQPQHF.

This clone was seen once. The chain links TRBV7-3 to TRBJ2-2; 8 nucleotides agree with TRBD1. CDR1 and CDR2 from the germline V gene are SGHTA and FQGTGA. Trimming at V came to 9 bases and at J to 4 bases, leaving 10 bases not matched to a gene. The CDR3 contains 15 residues. CDR3 DNA: TGTGCCAGGTCCCCGAGGCAGGGGGCCACCGGGGAGCTGTTTTTT. Encoded protein: CARSPRQGATGELFF. Based on the CDR3 plus reference TRBV7-3 and TRBJ2-2, the full variable domain is GAGVSQTPSNKVTEKGKYVELRCDPISGHTALYWYRQSLGQGPEFLIYFQGTGAADDSGLPNDRFFAVRPEGSVSTLKIQRTERGDSAVYLCARSPRQGATGELFFGEGSRLTVL.

V and J are TRBV19 and TRBJ1-5; D is perhaps TRBD1 (5 bases). The length of the CDR3 is 17 residues. Germline V gene lookup returns CDR1 LNHDA and CDR2 SQIVND (reference sequence). Trimming took off 7 bases at V and 0 bases at J, with 19 bases between the two ends. Written as DNA, the CDR3 is TGTGCCAGTACCTCAGGGAAATTAGGCAATAGCAATCAGCCCCAGCATTTT. It codes for CASTSGKLGNSNQPQHF.

This clone was seen more than once but under ten times. This CDR3 is CASSPHGGSSTEAFF. Written as DNA, the CDR3 is TGTGCCAGTAGCCCCCACGGGGGGTCGAGCACTGAAGCTTTCTTT. The rearrangement joins TRBV19 to TRBJ1-1; tentative D call: TRBD1 (5 bases). The CDR3 covers 15 residues. From germline, CDR1 is LNHDA and CDR2 SQIVND (reference sequence). Deletions cut 6 bases from V and 4 bases from J, with 18 bases between.

This clone was found once. The V gene is TRBV7-9, the J gene TRBJ1-5, with TRBD1 matching 11 bases. CDR3 size: 14 residues. V lost 5 bases to trimming and J lost 6 bases; unmatched junction nucleotides: 3. CDR1 is SEHNR, CDR2 FQNEAQ, per germline (reference sequence). The CDR3 loop is CASSGQGASQPQHF. CDR3 DNA: TGTGCCAGCAGCGGACAGGGGGCCTCTCAGCCCCAGCATTTT.

The chain employs TRBV19 and TRBJ1-5, with D hard to call. The CDR3 spans 15 residues. From germline, CDR1 is LNHDA and CDR2 SQIVND (reference sequence). V was clipped by 3 bases and J by 2 bases, with 11 bases between them. The CDR3 DNA reads as TGTGCCAGTAGTATTGCATCCCGGGGCAATCAGCCCCAGCATTTT. Encoded protein: CASSIASRGNQPQHF.

The chain recombines TRBV4-1 with TRBJ2-7; TRBD1 matches at 8 bases. This CDR3 is built from 15 residues. V was clipped by 1 base and J by 3 bases; unmatched bases: 5. Per germline, CDR1 MGHRA and CDR2 YSYEKL. This CDR3 reads CASSQVTGANYEQYF. DNA for the CDR3: TGCGCCAGCAGCCAAGTGACAGGGGCCAACTACGAGCAGTACTTC.

The sample holds one count of this clone. This chain uses TRBV18 with TRBJ1-1, with TRBD1 identical over 8 bases. The CDR3 loop spans 17 amino acids. V dropped 5 bases and J dropped 6; count of bases not matched to a gene: 17. Looked up from germline, CDR1 is KGHSH and CDR2 is LQKENI. The CDR3 reads CASSGAGGSKWDSEAFF. The CDR3, as DNA: TGTGCCAGCTCAGGGGCAGGGGGCTCCAAATGGGACTCTGAAGCTTTCTTT. The full variable domain, rest sourced from reference TRBV18 and TRBJ1-1, is NAGVMQNPRHLVRRRGQEARLRCSPMKGHSHVYWYRQLPEEGLKFMVYLQKENIIDESGMPKERFSAEFPKEGPSILRIQQVVRGDSAAYFCASSGAGGSKWDSEAFFGQGTRLTVV.

This chain links TRBV5-6 with TRBJ2-7; D is perhaps TRBD1 (6 bases). The V gene lost 0 bases and the J gene lost 3 bases, with 7 bases spanning the gap. The germline gives CDR1 SGHDT, CDR2 YYEEEE. CDR3 length: 13 amino acids. The CDR3 here is CASSLEQGYEQYF. CDR3 bases: TGTGCCAGCAGCTTGGAACAGGGCTACGAGCAGTACTTC. Complete variable domain (other parts from reference TRBV5-6 and TRBJ2-7): DAGVTQSPTHLIKTRGQQVTLRCSPKSGHDTVSWYQQALGQGPQFIFQYYEEEERQRGNFPDRFSGHQFPNYSSELNVNALLLGDSALYLCASSLEQGYEQYFGPGTRLTVT.

The V gene is TRBV5-6, the J gene TRBJ2-7; D possibly corresponds to TRBD1 (6 bases). Germline V gene sequence: CDR1 SGHDT, CDR2 YYEEEE. CDR3 length: 16 amino acids. V was cut by 1 base and J by 6 bases, with 20 bases left in between. CDR3 nucleotide sequence: TGTGCCAGCAGCTTGTTAGCCGGGTCAGGGGCGCGCGAGCAGTACTTC. It encodes CASSLLAGSGAREQYF.

This clone was picked up one time. This rearrangement joins TRBV7-8 to TRBJ2-1; TRBD2 is a possible D gene (5 bases). Trimming cost V 6 bases and J 8 bases, with 23 bases left between them. CDR3 length: 16 residues. From germline, CDR1 is SGHVS and CDR2 FQNEAQ. The CDR3 is CASRTPTSLRVDEQFF. In nucleotides, the CDR3 is TGTGCCAGCAGAACCCCCACTAGTTTACGCGTTGATGAGCAGTTCTTC.

This clone appeared a few times. V usage is TRBV6-5 and J usage is TRBJ2-7; no reliable D call. V was cut by 6 bases and J by 1 base, with 13 bases left in between. The CDR3 has 14 residues. From germline, CDR1 is MNHEY and CDR2 SVGAGI. The CDR3 here is CASRRTQASYEQYV. The CDR3 DNA is TGTGCCAGCAGGAGGACGCAGGCTTCCTACGAGCAGTACGTC.

This clone was observed a single time. The V and J genes are TRBV20-1 and TRBJ1-1; no clear D gene. Germline V gives CDR1 DFQATT, CDR2 SNEGSKA (reference sequence). The V and J ends lost 6 bases and 3 bases respectively, with 8 bases between them. The length of the CDR3 is 11 residues. CDR3 bases: TGCAGTGCGAGGTGGGACACTGAAGCTTTCTTT. It encodes CSARWDTEAFF.

The rearrangement uses TRBV19 and TRBJ1-1; D is possibly TRBD1 (5 bases). V was clipped by 7 bases and J by 1 base, with 13 bases between them. The CDR3 runs to 14 residues. The germline CDR1 and CDR2 sequences are LNHDA and SQIVND (reference sequence). Here the CDR3 DNA reads TGTGCCAGTATTCTTGGGACGGGGAACACTGAAGCTTTCTTT. Its protein product is CASILGTGNTEAFF. The whole variable domain, filled in from reference TRBV19 and TRBJ1-1, reads DGGITQSPKYLFRKEGQNVTLSCEQNLNHDAMYWYRQDPGQGLRLIYYSQIVNDFQKGDIAEGYSVSREKKESFPLTVTSAQKNPTAFYLCASILGTGNTEAFFGQGTRLTVV.

There are a few counts of this clone. The rearrangement uses TRBV7-2 and TRBJ1-4; D call uncertain. The J call may not be correct, given that the DNA end is closer to TRBJ2-2. From germline, CDR1 is SGHTA and CDR2 FQGNSA. The length of the CDR3 is 11 residues. Here the CDR3 reads CASSLQGELFF. For the CDR3, the DNA is TGTGCCAGCAGCTTACAGGGGGAGCTGTTTTTT.

In its sample, this clone was seen a few times. J is TRBJ1-4 and V is TRBV10-2, with 9 bases aligning to TRBD1. V was pared by 8 bases and J by 5 bases, with 3 bases of the junction left unmatched. CDR1 WSHSY and CDR2 SAAADI come from the germline V gene. The CDR3 totals 13 residues. CDR3 sequence reads: CASGTGRNEKLFF. DNA of the CDR3: TGCGCCAGCGGGACAGGGCGAAATGAAAAACTGTTTTTT.

This clone was recorded once. The chain uses TRBV14 and TRBJ2-3; D remains unclear. The CDR3 loop spans 12 amino acids. The V and J ends lost 1 base and 2 bases respectively, with 1 base between them. Germline CDR1 reads SGHDN; CDR2 reads FVKESK. The CDR3 here is CASSQVTDTQYF. The CDR3 DNA is TGTGCCAGCAGCCAAGTCACAGATACGCAGTATTTT. Full variable domain (remainder filled in from reference TRBV14 and TRBJ2-3): EAGVTQFPSHSVIEKGQTVTLRCDPISGHDNLYWYRRVMGKEIKFLLHFVKESKQDESGMPNNRFLAERTGGTYSTLKVQPAELEDSGVYFCASSQVTDTQYFGPGTRLTVL.

The V call is TRBV6-1, the J call TRBJ1-3; D is unresolved. CDR1 MNHNS and CDR2 SASEGT come from the germline V gene. V lost 2 bases to trimming and J lost 4 bases, with 12 bases between them. The CDR3 length is 15 residues. CDR3 in amino acids: CASSESGEGGNTIYF. The CDR3 nucleotides are TGTGCCAGCAGTGAATCCGGAGAGGGAGGAAACACCATATATTTT.

The rearrangement links TRBV30 to TRBJ2-7; D is possibly TRBD2 (6 bases). This CDR3 has 13 residues. V shed 3 bases and J shed 2 bases, with 11 bases lying between them. Germline loops: CDR1 GTSNPN, CDR2 SVGIG (reference sequence). This CDR3 is CAWSLGGAYEQYV. In DNA form, the CDR3 reads TGTGCCTGGAGCCTGGGCGGGGCCTACGAGCAGTACGTC.

The chain couples TRBV2 to TRBJ1-3; D not certain. Between the trimmed V and J ends, which lost 7 bases and 0 bases, there was a span of 16 bases. CDR1 and CDR2 from the germline V gene are SNHLY and FYNNEI. The CDR3 is made up of 16 amino acids. The CDR3 DNA reads TGTGCCAGCAAGCTTTCACTCCTGAGCTCTGGAAACACCATATATTTT. This encodes CASKLSLLSSGNTIYF. The full variable domain, rest sourced from reference TRBV2 and TRBJ1-3, is EPEVTQTPSHQVTQMGQEVILRCVPISNHLYFYWYRQILGQKVEFLVSFYNNEISEKSEIFDDQFSVERPDGSNFTLKIRSTKLEDSAMYFCASKLSLLSSGNTIYFGEGSWLTVV.

This clone has a handful of counts. The V and J genes are TRBV5-1 and TRBJ2-7; D gene ambiguous. Germline V lookup: CDR1 SGHRS, CDR2 YFSETQ. The CDR3 extends over 13 amino acids. Trimming took off 0 bases at V and 5 bases at J, with 9 bases between the two ends. DNA for the CDR3: TGCGCCAGCAGCTTGGTTCCGTCGCACGAGCAGTACTTC. Translated: CASSLVPSHEQYF.

V is TRBV28 and J is TRBJ2-3; unclear D gene. Trimming stripped 3 bases from V and 2 bases from J, with 15 bases between. Germline CDR1 and CDR2: MDHEN and SYDVKM. CDR3 length equals 16 residues. CDR3 amino acids: CASSFPISASTDTQYF. CDR3 DNA sequence: TGTGCCAGCAGTTTCCCGATCAGCGCTTCCACAGATACGCAGTATTTT.

The chain joins TRBV18 to TRBJ2-7; tentative D call: TRBD1 (5 bases). This CDR3 region has 14 residues. Trimming took off 5 bases at V and 2 bases at J, with 13 bases between the two ends. Germline CDR1 and CDR2: KGHSH and LQKENI. CDR3 bases: TGTGCCAGCTCATCCTCGACAGAGACCTACGAGCAGTACGTC. As protein: CASSSSTETYEQYV.

This sequence joins TRBV6-1 and TRBJ2-5, with TRBD2 matching 7 bases. The germline V gene has CDR1 MNHNS and CDR2 SASEGT. This CDR3 is 16 amino acids long. V was clipped by 2 bases and J by 3 bases; unmatched bases: 9. The CDR3 loop is CASSERGGGKKETQYF. CDR3 nucleotide sequence: TGTGCCAGCAGTGAACGTGGCGGGGGTAAAAAAGAGACCCAGTACTTC.

This sequence joins TRBV5-1 and TRBJ2-4, with D maybe TRBD2 (6 bases). CDR3 length: 13 residues. Germline CDR1 SGHRS, CDR2 YFSETQ. Trimming removed 4 bases from V and 9 bases from J, with 14 bases in between. The CDR3 DNA follows: TGCGCCAGCAGCATAACGGGACTCGGCATTCAGTACTTC. It yields the protein CASSITGLGIQYF.

The chain has TRBV9 and TRBJ1-5; no reliable D call. In germline, CDR1 is SGDLS, CDR2 YYNGEE. Trimming pared 1 base from V and 0 bases from J, leaving 5 bases between. The CDR3 is 14 amino acids. The CDR3 nucleotides read TGTGCCAGCAGCGTATCAGGTAGCAATCAGCCCCAGCATTTT. This sequence encodes CASSVSGSNQPQHF.

V and J are TRBV7-9 and TRBJ2-2; 7 positions match TRBD2. J was trimmed by 5 bases and V by 7 bases; bases with no gene match: 10. In germline, CDR1 is SEHNR, CDR2 FQNEAQ (reference sequence). This CDR3 has 15 residues. The CDR3 reads CASTNGDSGTGELFF. The CDR3 DNA reads TGTGCCAGCACCAATGGTGATAGCGGGACCGGGGAGCTGTTTTTT.

This chain uses TRBV29-1 with TRBJ1-1; D not certain. This CDR3 has 10 residues. Trimming took 4 bases from V and 5 from J, leaving 5 bases between them. The germline gives CDR1 SQVTM, CDR2 ANQGSEA. The CDR3 loop reads CSVGGTEAFF. DNA of the CDR3: TGCAGCGTTGGGGGTACTGAAGCTTTCTTT.

V is TRBV7-9 and J is TRBJ1-1; the D gene is possibly TRBD1 (5 bases). This CDR3 is 12 amino acids long. With 4 bases removed from V and 6 bases from J, the gap between germline ends came to 9 bases. Germline CDR1 is SEHNR and CDR2 is FQNEAQ (reference sequence). The CDR3 nucleotides read TGTGCCAGCAGCTCCGGGGGAGCTGAAGCTTTCTTT. As protein: CASSSGGAEAFF. Variable domain in full (rest from reference TRBV7-9 and TRBJ1-1): DTGVSQNPRHKITKRGQNVTFRCDPISEHNRLYWYRQTLGQGPEFLTYFQNEAQLEKSRLLSDRFSAERPKGSFSTLEIQRTEQGDSAMYLCASSSGGAEAFFGQGTRLTVV.

V usage is TRBV18 and J usage is TRBJ2-3; TRBD1 matches at 9 bases. The germline V gene encodes CDR1 KGHSH and CDR2 LQKENI. The CDR3 is 15 residues long. Trimming at V came to 4 bases and at J to 1 base, leaving 3 bases not matched to a gene. Written as DNA, the CDR3 is TGTGCCAGCTCACAGGACAGGGGCGGCACAGATACGCAGTATTTT. Encoded protein: CASSQDRGGTDTQYF.